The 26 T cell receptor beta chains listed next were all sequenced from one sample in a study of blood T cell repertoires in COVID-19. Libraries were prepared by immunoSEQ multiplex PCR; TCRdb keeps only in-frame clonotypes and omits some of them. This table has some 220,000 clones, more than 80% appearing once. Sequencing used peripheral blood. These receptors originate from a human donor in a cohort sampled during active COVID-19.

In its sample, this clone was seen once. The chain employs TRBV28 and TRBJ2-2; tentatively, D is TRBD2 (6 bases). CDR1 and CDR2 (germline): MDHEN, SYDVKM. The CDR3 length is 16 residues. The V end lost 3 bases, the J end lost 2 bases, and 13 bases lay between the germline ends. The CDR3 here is CASSLAGTSNTGELFF. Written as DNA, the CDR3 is TGTGCCAGCAGTTTGGCCGGGACTTCAAACACCGGGGAGCTGTTTTTT.

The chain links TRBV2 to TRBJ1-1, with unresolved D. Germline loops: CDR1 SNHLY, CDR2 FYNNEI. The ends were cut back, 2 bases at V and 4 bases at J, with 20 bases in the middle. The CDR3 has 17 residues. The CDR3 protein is CASSEREVFILGTEAFF. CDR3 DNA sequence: TGTGCCAGCAGTGAACGGGAGGTTTTCATCCTGGGCACTGAAGCTTTCTTT.

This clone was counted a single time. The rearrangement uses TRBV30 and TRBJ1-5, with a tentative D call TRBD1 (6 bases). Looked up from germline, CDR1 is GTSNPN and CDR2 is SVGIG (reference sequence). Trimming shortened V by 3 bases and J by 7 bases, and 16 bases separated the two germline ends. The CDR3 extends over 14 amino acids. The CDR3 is CAWSDGTYDQPQHF. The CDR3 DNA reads TGTGCCTGGAGCGATGGGACATACGACCAGCCCCAGCATTTT.

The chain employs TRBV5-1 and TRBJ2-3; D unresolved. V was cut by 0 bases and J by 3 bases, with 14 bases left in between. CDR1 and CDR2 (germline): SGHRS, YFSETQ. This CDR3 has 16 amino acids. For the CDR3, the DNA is TGCGCCAGCAGCTTGGTACCTACGGGTTTAACAGATACGCAGTATTTT. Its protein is CASSLVPTGLTDTQYF.

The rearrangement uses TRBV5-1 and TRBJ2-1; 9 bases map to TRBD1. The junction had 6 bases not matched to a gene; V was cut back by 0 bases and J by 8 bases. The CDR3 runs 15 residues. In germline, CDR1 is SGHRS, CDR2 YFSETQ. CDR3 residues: CASSLDRGPGHEQFF. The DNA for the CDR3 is TGCGCCAGCAGCTTGGACAGGGGGCCCGGCCATGAGCAGTTCTTC.

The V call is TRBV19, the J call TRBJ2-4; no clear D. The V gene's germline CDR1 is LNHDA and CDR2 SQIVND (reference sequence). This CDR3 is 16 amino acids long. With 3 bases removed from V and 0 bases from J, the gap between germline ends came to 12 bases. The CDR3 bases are TGTGCCAGTAGTATCACAGCCCTGATAGCCAAAAACATTCAGTACTTC. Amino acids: CASSITALIAKNIQYF.

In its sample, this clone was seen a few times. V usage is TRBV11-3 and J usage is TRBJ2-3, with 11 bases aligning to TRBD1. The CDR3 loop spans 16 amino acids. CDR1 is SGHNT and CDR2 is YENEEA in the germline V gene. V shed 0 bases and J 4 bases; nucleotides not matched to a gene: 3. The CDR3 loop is CASSLDGTGGADTQYF. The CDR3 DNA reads TGTGCCAGCAGCTTAGATGGGACAGGGGGGGCAGATACGCAGTATTTT.

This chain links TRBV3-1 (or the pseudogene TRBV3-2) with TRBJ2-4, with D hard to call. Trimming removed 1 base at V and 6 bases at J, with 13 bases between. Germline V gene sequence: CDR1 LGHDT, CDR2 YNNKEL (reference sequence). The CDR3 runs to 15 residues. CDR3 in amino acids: CASSQGAGPINIQYF. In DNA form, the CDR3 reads TGTGCCAGCAGCCAAGGGGCAGGCCCCATAAACATTCAGTACTTC.

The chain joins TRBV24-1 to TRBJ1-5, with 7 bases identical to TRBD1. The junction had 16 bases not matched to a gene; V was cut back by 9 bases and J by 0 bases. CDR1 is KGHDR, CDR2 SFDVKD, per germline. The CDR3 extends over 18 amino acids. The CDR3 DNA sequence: TGTGCCACCGTGGGGGGCCGGGACAGCTTTGATAGCAATCAGCCCCAGCATTTT. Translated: CATVGGRDSFDSNQPQHF.

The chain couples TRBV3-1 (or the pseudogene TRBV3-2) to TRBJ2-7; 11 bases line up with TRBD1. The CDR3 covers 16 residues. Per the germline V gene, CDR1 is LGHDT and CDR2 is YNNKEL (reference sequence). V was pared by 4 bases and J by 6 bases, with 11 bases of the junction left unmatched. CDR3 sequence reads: CASSRRGQGVIGEQYF. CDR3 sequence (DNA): TGTGCCAGCAGCCGGCGGGGACAGGGGGTCATAGGCGAGCAGTACTTC.

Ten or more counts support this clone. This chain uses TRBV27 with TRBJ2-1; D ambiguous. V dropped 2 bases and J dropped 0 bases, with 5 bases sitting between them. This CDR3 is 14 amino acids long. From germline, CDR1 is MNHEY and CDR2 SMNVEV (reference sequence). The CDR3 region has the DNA TGTGCCAGCAGTTTAGTCAGCTCCTACAATGAGCAGTTCTTC. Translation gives CASSLVSSYNEQFF.

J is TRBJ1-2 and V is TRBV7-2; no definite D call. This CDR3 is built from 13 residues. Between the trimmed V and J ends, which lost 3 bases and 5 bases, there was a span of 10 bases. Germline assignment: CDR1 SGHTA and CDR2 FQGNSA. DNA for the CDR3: TGTGCCAGCAGCTTTAAACAGCTTTATGGCTACACCTTC. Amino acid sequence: CASSFKQLYGYTF. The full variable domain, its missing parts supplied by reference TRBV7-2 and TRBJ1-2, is GAGVSQSPSNKVTEKGKDVELRCDPISGHTALYWYRQSLGQGLEFLIYFQGNSAPDKSGLPSDRFSAERTGGSVSTLTIQRTQQEDSAVYLCASSFKQLYGYTFGSGTRLTVV.

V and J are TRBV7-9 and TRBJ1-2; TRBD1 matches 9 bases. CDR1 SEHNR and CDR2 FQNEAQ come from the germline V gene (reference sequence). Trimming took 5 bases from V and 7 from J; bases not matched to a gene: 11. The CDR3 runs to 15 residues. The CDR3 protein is CASSPGDREEPGYTF. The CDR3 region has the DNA TGTGCCAGCAGCCCGGGGGACAGGGAAGAGCCTGGCTACACCTTC.

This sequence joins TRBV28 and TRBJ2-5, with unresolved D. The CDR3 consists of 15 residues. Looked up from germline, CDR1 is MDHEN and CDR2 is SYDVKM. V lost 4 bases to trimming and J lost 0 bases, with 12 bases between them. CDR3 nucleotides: TGTGCCAGCAGTTCTGCGCAGGTCAACCAAGAGACCCAGTACTTC. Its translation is CASSSAQVNQETQYF.

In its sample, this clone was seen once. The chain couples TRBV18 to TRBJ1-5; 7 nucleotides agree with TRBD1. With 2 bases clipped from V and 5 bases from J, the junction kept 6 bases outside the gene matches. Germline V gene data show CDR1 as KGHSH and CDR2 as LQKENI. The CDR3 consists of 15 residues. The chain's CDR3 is CASSPEKGAYQPQHF. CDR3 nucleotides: TGTGCCAGCTCACCAGAGAAGGGGGCATATCAGCCCCAGCATTTT.

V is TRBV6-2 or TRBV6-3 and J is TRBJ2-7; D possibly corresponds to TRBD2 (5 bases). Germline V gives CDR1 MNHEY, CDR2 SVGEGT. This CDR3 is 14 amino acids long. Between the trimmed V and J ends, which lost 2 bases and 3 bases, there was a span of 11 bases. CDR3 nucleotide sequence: TGTGCCAGCAGTTACGGGCTAGCCTACTACGAGCAGTACTTC. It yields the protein CASSYGLAYYEQYF.

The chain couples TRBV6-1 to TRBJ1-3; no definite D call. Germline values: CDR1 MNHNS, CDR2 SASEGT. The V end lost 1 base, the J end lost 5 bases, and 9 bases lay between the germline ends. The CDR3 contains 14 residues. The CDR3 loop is CASSEVVARNTIYF. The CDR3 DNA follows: TGTGCCAGCAGTGAAGTGGTAGCCCGAAACACCATATATTTT.

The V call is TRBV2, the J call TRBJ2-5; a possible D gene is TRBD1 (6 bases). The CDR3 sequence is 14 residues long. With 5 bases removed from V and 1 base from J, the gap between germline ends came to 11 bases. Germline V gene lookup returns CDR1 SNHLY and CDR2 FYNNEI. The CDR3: CASSKGQIQETQYF. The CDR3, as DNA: TGTGCCAGCAGTAAAGGACAGATCCAAGAGACCCAGTACTTC.

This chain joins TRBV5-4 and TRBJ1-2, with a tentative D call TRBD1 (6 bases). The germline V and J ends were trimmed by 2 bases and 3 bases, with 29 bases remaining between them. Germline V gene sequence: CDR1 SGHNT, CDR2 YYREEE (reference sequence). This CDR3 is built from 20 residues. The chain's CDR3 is CASSFPPIERKLGGDYGYTF. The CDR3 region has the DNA TGTGCCAGCAGCTTCCCGCCGATAGAGAGGAAACTAGGGGGGGACTATGGCTACACCTTC.

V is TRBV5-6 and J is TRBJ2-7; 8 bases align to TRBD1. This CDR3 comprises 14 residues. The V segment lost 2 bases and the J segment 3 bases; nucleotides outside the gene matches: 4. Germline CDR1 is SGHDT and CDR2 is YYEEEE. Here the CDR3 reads CASSFWTGNYEQYF. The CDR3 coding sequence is TGTGCCAGCAGCTTCTGGACAGGGAACTACGAGCAGTACTTC.

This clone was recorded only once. The CDR3 region has the DNA TGTGCCAGCAGTGAAGATGGACAGGCCAATCAGCCCCAGCATTTT. Translated: CASSEDGQANQPQHF. The gene calls are TRBV6-1 and TRBJ1-5, with 7 bases lining up with TRBD1. The junction had 3 bases not matched to a gene; V was cut back by 1 base and J by 3 bases. CDR1 and CDR2 (germline): MNHNS, SASEGT. CDR3 size: 15 residues.

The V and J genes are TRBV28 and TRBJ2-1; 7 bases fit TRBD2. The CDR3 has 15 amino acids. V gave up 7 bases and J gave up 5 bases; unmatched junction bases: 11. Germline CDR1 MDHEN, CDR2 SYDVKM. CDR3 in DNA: TGTGCCAGCAAATCCTCGGGGGAGGGTAACAATGAGCAGTTCTTC. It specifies CASKSSGEGNNEQFF.

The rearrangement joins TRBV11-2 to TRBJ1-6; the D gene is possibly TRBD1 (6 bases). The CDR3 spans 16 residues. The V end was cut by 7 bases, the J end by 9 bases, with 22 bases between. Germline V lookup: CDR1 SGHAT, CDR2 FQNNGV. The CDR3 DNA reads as TGTGCCAGCACCACGATGAAGGGGGATAAGGGTTCACCCCTCCACTTT. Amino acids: CASTTMKGDKGSPLHF.

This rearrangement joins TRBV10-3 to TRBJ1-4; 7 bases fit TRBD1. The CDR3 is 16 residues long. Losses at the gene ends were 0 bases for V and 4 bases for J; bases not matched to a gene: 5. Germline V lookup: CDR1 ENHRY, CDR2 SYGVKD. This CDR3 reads CAISESGGAGNEKLFF. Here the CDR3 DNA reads TGTGCCATCAGTGAGTCAGGGGGCGCTGGTAATGAAAAACTGTTTTTT.

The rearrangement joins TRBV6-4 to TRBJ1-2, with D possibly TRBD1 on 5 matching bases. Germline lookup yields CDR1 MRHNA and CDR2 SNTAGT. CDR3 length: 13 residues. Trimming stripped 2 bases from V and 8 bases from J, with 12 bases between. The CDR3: CASSDQGGQGYTF. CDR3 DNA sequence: TGTGCCAGCAGTGACCAGGGAGGGCAGGGCTACACCTTC.

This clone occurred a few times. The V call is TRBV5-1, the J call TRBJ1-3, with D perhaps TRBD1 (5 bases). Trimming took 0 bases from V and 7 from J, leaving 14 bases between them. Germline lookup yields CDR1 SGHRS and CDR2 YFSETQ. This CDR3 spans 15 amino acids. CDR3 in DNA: TGCGCCAGCAGCTTGGGCCCCTGGGGCGAGAACACCATATATTTT. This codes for CASSLGPWGENTIYF.